This T cell receptor (beta chain) came from a study of cytomegalovirus exposure and HLA in healthy donors. Study-wide results and limits: In a later analysis, an Asian-associated ancestry cluster reportedly showed fewer N-insertions than the approximately 640-donor mean. CMV serostatus was the sole immune exposure information available. Most TCR sequences were uncommon, yet certain public TCRs appeared in many donors. A later analysis found that most CMV-associated TCR beta chains appeared HLA-restricted.

Points on this clone: What it binds is unknown.

Both 60 Vbeta primers and 13 Jbeta primers went into the PCR. Profiling relied on immunoSEQ multiplex PCR, and the TCRdb table lists in-frame clones only, not all of them. The sample shows more than 85,000 clones, approximately 80% of them seen only once. This clonotype originated in a male donor in good health and CMV-seropositive. Specimen: PBMCs.

This chain's CDR3 is CASSSQGAGNTIYF. Here the CDR3 DNA reads TGTGCCAGCAGCTCACAGGGGGCTGGAAACACCATATATTTT. This chain links TRBV5-4 with TRBJ1-3, with 8 bases matching TRBD1. Germline V gene sequence: CDR1 SGHNT, CDR2 YYREEE (reference sequence). CDR3 length: 14 amino acids. The junction had 1 base not matched to a gene; V was cut back by 3 bases and J by 2 bases.